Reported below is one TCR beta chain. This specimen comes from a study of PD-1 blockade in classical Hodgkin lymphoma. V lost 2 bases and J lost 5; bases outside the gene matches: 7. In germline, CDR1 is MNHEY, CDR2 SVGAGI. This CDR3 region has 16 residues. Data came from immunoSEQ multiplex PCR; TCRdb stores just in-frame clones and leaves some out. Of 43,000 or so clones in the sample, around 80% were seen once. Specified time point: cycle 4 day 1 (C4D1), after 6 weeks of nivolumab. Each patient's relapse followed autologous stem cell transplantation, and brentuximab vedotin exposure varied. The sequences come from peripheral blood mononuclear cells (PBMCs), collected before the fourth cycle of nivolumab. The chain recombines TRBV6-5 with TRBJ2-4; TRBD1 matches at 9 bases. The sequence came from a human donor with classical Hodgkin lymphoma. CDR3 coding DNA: TGTGCCAGCAGTTACGGCACAGGGGGCGCCGAAAACATTCAGTACTTC. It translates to CASSYGTGGAENIQYF.